The 16 T cell receptor beta chains below come from one sample, sequenced in a study of blood T cell repertoires in COVID-19 (dated by TCRdb to the early 2020s). Libraries came from the immunoSEQ multiplex PCR assay. The immuneACCESS repertoire file appears here via TCRdb, limited to in-frame rearrangements. These files lack a portion of the clones; in checked studies, under half of the deficit traces to unresolved V genes, and the cause of the others is not known. The sample includes about 260,000 clones, with more than 75% observed a single time. The ten largest clones represent approximately 1.5% of the sample. The sequenced sample consisted of peripheral blood. These receptors were obtained from a middle-aged woman who had recovered from COVID-19.

V is TRBV29-1 and J is TRBJ2-7; a possible D gene is TRBD1 (6 bases). V was pared by 6 bases and J by 2 bases, with 11 bases between. There are 12 residues in the CDR3. Germline CDR1 reads SQVTM; CDR2 reads ANQGSEA. CDR3 sequence: CSVRQDTYEQYF. For the CDR3, the DNA is TGCAGCGTACGACAGGACACCTACGAGCAGTACTTC.

The CDR3 DNA sequence: TGTGCCAGCAGCCCCCGGGCCTCAGGGGACGAGCAGTACTTC. Translating it yields CASSPRASGDEQYF. The chain uses TRBV7-3 and TRBJ2-7, with a tentative D call TRBD1 (6 bases). From germline, CDR1 is SGHTA and CDR2 FQGTGA. This CDR3 has 14 residues. Trimming removed 5 bases from V and 5 bases from J, with 16 bases in between.

The chain couples TRBV10-2 to TRBJ1-1; a possible D gene is TRBD1 (6 bases). Germline V gives CDR1 WSHSY, CDR2 SAAADI. Between the trimmed V and J ends, which lost 2 bases and 4 bases, there was a span of 11 bases. The length of the CDR3 is 14 residues. The CDR3 protein is CASSEGQGLTEAFF. CDR3 in DNA: TGCGCCAGCAGTGAGGGGCAGGGGCTCACTGAAGCTTTCTTT.

The gene calls are TRBV5-1 and TRBJ1-4; TRBD1 is a possible D gene (6 bases). The germline gives CDR1 SGHRS, CDR2 YFSETQ. The CDR3 runs 13 residues. V was shortened by 2 bases and J by 8 bases, with 10 bases between the two germline ends. CDR3 amino acids: CASSLQGGEKLFF. In DNA, the CDR3 is TGCGCCAGCAGCTTACAGGGTGGGGAAAAACTGTTTTTT. Full variable domain (remainder filled in from reference TRBV5-1 and TRBJ1-4): KAGVTQTPRYLIKTRGQQVTLSCSPISGHRSVSWYQQTPGQGLQFLFEYFSETQRNKGNFPGRFSGRQFSNSRSEMNVSTLELGDSALYLCASSLQGGEKLFFGSGTQLSVL.

The chain joins TRBV6-5 to TRBJ2-2, with TRBD2 as a possible D gene (6 bases). CDR1 and CDR2 (germline): MNHEY, SVGAGI. CDR3 size: 15 residues. V was cut by 7 bases and J by 5 bases, with 17 bases left in between. CDR3 region: CASTPRAGRTGELFF. DNA of the CDR3: TGTGCCAGCACCCCCCGCGCGGGGCGGACCGGGGAGCTGTTTTTT.

The chain couples TRBV7-2 to TRBJ1-1, with D maybe TRBD1 (5 bases). CDR3 length: 13 amino acids. Germline V gene lookup returns CDR1 SGHTA and CDR2 FQGNSA. Trimming removed 6 bases from V and 10 bases from J, with 18 bases in between. CDR3 DNA: TGTGCCAGCAGTCCCGGGACTCTTGGGAGAGCTTTCTTT. As protein: CASSPGTLGRAFF. Filled out from reference TRBV7-2 and TRBJ1-1, the complete variable domain reads GAGVSQSPSNKVTEKGKDVELRCDPISGHTALYWYRQSLGQGLEFLIYFQGNSAPDKSGLPSDRFSAERTGGSVSTLTIQRTQQEDSAVYLCASSPGTLGRAFFGQGTRLTVV.

The genes are TRBV5-6 and TRBJ2-1; D remains unclear. This CDR3 is 15 amino acids long. The V gene lost 2 bases and the J gene lost 4 bases, with 13 bases spanning the gap. From germline, CDR1 is SGHDT and CDR2 YYEEEE. This CDR3 reads CASSFDRILYNEQFF. As DNA, the CDR3 is TGTGCCAGCAGCTTCGACCGGATACTATACAATGAGCAGTTCTTC.

In its sample, this clone was seen a few times. The rearrangement links TRBV3-1 (or the pseudogene TRBV3-2) to TRBJ1-1; perhaps TRBD1 as D (6 bases). Trimming shortened V by 2 bases and J by 1 base, and 26 bases separated the two germline ends. CDR1 LGHDT and CDR2 YNNKEL come from the germline V gene (reference sequence). The CDR3 runs to 20 residues. The CDR3 DNA reads as TGTGCCAGCAGCCAACCGGGGCAGGGGTGTCCGCCCCTCCCGAACACTGAAGCTTTCTTT. This sequence encodes CASSQPGQGCPPLPNTEAFF.

The CDR3 loop reads CASSVDPSGSYEQYF. CDR3 bases: TGTGCCAGCAGCGTAGATCCTAGCGGTTCCTACGAGCAGTACTTC. The chain joins TRBV9 to TRBJ2-7; TRBD2 aligns across 7 bases. V lost 0 bases to trimming and J lost 1 base; unmatched junction nucleotides: 4. Per germline, CDR1 SGDLS and CDR2 YYNGEE. This CDR3 contains 15 residues.

The rearrangement uses TRBV7-2 and TRBJ2-3, with TRBD2 matching 12 bases. The length of the CDR3 is 17 residues. Germline CDR1 reads SGHTA; CDR2 reads FQGNSA. V shed 5 bases and J 0 bases; nucleotides not matched to a gene: 6. Here the CDR3 reads CASSRSSGGGSTDTQYF. Here the CDR3 DNA reads TGTGCCAGCAGCCGTTCTAGCGGGGGGGGTAGCACAGATACGCAGTATTTT.

The gene calls are TRBV29-1 and TRBJ2-7; the D is unclear. The CDR3 contains 12 residues. The ends were cut back, 3 bases at V and 3 bases at J, with 9 bases in the middle. CDR1 is SQVTM, CDR2 ANQGSEA, per germline. The CDR3 DNA reads TGCAGCGTTGAGAACAGCCTCTACGAGCAGTACTTC. This codes for CSVENSLYEQYF.

This clone has only one observation. J is TRBJ1-2 and V is TRBV7-3, with 7 bases fitting TRBD1. This CDR3 has 14 amino acids. The V and J ends lost 5 bases and 0 bases, in that order; junction bases with no gene match: 3. The V gene's germline CDR1 is SGHTA and CDR2 FQGTGA. CDR3: CASSPDRTNYGYTF. The CDR3 DNA sequence: TGTGCCAGCAGCCCGGACAGGACTAACTATGGCTACACCTTC.

CDR3 amino acids: CASSLRVLRGFF. In nucleotides, the CDR3 is TGTGCCAGCAGCTTAAGGGTCCTGCGGGGTTTCTTT. J is TRBJ1-1 and V is TRBV7-9; D gene ambiguous. Germline loops: CDR1 SEHNR, CDR2 FQNEAQ (reference sequence). V was shortened by 2 bases and J by 13 bases, with 14 bases between the two germline ends. The CDR3 spans 12 residues.

This sequence joins TRBV2 and TRBJ2-5; 7 bases agree with TRBD2. The CDR3 is 14 residues long. Unmatched junction bases numbered 2, after V lost 1 base and J lost 3 bases. From germline, CDR1 is SNHLY and CDR2 FYNNEI. The CDR3 protein is CASSEVGGEETQYF. The CDR3 DNA reads as TGTGCCAGCAGTGAAGTGGGGGGGGAAGAGACCCAGTACTTC.

This chain connects TRBV5-4 to TRBJ1-1, with 8 bases that match TRBD1. Trimming removed 0 bases from V and 1 base from J; junction bases left unmatched: 8. Germline V CDR1 and CDR2: SGHNT, YYREEE (reference sequence). The CDR3 is made up of 17 amino acids. The CDR3: CASSLAIGTGTNTEAFF. The DNA for the CDR3 is TGTGCCAGCAGCTTGGCCATTGGGACAGGCACGAACACTGAAGCTTTCTTT.

The chain uses TRBV7-9 and TRBJ1-5; unclear D gene. Germline CDR1 is SEHNR and CDR2 is FQNEAQ (reference sequence). The V gene lost 4 bases and the J gene lost 0 bases, with 7 bases spanning the gap. The CDR3 extends over 14 amino acids. The CDR3 sequence is CASSSQNSNQPQHF. DNA of the CDR3: TGTGCCAGCAGCTCCCAAAATAGCAATCAGCCCCAGCATTTT.